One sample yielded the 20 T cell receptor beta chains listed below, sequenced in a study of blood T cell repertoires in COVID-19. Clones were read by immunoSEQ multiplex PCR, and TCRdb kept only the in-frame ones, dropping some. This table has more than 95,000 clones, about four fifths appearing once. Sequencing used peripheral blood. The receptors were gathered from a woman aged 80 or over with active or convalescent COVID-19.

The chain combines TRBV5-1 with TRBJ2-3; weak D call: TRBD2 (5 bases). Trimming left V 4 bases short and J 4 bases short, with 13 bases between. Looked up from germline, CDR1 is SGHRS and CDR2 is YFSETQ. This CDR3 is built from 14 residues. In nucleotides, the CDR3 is TGCGCCAGCAGCCTTGCGGGCCAGGCAGATACGCAGTATTTT. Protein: CASSLAGQADTQYF.

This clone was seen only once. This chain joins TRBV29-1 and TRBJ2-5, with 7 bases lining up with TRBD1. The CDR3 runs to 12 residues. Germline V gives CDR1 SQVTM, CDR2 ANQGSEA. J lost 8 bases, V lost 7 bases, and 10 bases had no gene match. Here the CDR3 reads CSGLRQGETQYF. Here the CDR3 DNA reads TGCAGCGGCCTCCGGCAGGGGGAAACCCAGTACTTC.

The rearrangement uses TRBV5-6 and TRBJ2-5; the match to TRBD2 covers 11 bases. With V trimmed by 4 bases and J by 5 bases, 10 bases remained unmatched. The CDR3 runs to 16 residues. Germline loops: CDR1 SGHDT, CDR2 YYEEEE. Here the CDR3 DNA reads TGTGCCAGCAGCCATCTTAGCGGGGGGGCCAGGGAGACCCAGTACTTC. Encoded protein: CASSHLSGGARETQYF.

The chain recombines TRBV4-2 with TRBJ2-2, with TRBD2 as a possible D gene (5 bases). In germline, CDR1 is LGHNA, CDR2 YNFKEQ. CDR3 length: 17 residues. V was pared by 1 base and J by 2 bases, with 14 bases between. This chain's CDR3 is CASSQGFVGSNTGELFF. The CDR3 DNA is TGTGCCAGCAGCCAAGGTTTCGTAGGGAGTAACACCGGGGAGCTGTTTTTT.

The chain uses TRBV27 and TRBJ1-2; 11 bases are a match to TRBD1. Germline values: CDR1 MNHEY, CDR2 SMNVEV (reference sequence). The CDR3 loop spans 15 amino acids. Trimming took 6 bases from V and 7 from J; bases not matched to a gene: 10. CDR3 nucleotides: TGTGCCAGCAGACCAAGGACAGGGGGCAATCGTGGCTACACCTTC. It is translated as CASRPRTGGNRGYTF.

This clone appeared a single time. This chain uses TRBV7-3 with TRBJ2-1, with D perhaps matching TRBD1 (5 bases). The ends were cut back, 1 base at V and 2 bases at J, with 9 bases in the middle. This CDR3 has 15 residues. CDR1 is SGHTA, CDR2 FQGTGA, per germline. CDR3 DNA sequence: TGTGCCAGCAGCTTAATTCAGGGAACCTACAATGAGCAGTTCTTC. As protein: CASSLIQGTYNEQFF.

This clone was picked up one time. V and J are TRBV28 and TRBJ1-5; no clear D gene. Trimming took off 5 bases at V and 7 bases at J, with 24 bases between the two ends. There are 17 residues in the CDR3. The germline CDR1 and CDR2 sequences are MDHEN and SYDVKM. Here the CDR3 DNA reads TGTGCCAGCAGTAGAGGTCTAGCGGGAGGGCCTTGGCAGCCCCAGCATTTT. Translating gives CASSRGLAGGPWQPQHF.

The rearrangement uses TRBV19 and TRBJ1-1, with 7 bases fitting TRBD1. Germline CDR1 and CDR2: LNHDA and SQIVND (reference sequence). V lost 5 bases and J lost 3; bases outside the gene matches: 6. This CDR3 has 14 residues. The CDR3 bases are TGTGCCAGTAGTCCTGTTGACAGGGACACTGAAGCTTTCTTT. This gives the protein CASSPVDRDTEAFF.

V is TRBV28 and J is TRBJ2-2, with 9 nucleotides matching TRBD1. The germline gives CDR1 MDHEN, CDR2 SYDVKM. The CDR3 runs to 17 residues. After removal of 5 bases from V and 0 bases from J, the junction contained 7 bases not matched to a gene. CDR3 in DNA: TGTGCCAGCAGTCTCCTACAGGGGGCTGCGAACACCGGGGAGCTGTTTTTT. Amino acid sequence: CASSLLQGAANTGELFF. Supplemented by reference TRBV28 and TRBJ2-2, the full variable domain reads DVKVTQSSRYLVKRTGEKVFLECVQDMDHENMFWYRQDPGLGLRLIYFSYDVKMKEKGDIPEGYSVSREKKERFSLILESASTNQTSMYLCASSLLQGAANTGELFFGEGSRLTVL.

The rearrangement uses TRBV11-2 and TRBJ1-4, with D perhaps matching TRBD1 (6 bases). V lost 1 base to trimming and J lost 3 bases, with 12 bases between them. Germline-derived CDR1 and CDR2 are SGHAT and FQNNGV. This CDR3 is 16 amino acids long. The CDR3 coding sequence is TGTGCCAGCAGCTTAGCGGGGGGCAAAGCTAATGAAAAACTGTTTTTT. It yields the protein CASSLAGGKANEKLFF.

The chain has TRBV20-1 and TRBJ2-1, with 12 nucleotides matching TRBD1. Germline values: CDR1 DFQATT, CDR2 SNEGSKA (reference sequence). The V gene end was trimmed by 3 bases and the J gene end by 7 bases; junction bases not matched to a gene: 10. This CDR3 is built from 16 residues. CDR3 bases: TGCAGTGCTAGTAACCCGGGACAGGGGGCAAGGAATGAGCAGTTCTTC. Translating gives CSASNPGQGARNEQFF.

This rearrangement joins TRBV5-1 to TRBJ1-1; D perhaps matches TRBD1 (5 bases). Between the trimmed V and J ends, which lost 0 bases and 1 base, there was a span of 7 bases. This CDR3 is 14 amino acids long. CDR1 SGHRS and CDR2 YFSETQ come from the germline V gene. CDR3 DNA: TGCGCCAGCAGCTTGGGACAGCCGAACACTGAAGCTTTCTTT. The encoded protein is CASSLGQPNTEAFF. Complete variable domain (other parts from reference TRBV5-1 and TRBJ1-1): KAGVTQTPRYLIKTRGQQVTLSCSPISGHRSVSWYQQTPGQGLQFLFEYFSETQRNKGNFPGRFSGRQFSNSRSEMNVSTLELGDSALYLCASSLGQPNTEAFFGQGTRLTVV.

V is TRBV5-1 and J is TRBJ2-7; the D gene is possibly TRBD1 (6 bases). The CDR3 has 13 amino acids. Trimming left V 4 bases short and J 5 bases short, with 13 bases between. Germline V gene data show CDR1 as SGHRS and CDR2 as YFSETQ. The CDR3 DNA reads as TGCGCCAGCAGCCGGACAGTCCTGGACGAGCAGTACTTC. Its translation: CASSRTVLDEQYF.

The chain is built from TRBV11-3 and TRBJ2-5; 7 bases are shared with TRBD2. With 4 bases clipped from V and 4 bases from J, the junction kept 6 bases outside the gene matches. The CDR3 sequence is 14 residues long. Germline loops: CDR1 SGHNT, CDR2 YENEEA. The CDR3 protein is CASSSKTSPETQYF. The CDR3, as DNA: TGTGCCAGCAGCTCAAAGACTAGCCCAGAGACCCAGTACTTC.

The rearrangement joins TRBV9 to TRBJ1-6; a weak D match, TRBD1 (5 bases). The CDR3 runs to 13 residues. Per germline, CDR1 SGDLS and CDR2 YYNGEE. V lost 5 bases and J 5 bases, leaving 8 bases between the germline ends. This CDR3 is CASRGDDNSPLHF. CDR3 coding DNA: TGTGCCAGCAGAGGGGATGATAATTCACCCCTCCACTTT.

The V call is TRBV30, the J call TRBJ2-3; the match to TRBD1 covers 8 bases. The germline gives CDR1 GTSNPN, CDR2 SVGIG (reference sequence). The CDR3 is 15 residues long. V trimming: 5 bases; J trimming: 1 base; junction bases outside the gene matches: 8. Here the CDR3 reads CAWSTGTGGTDTQYF. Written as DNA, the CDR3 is TGTGCCTGGTCTACCGGGACAGGAGGCACAGATACGCAGTATTTT.

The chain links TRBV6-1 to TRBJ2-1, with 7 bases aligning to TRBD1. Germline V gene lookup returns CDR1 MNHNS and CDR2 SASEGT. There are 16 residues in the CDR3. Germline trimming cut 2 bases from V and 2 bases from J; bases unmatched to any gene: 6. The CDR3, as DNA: TGTGCCAGCAGTGAAATAATCGGACAGGCCTACAATGAGCAGTTCTTC. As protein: CASSEIIGQAYNEQFF.

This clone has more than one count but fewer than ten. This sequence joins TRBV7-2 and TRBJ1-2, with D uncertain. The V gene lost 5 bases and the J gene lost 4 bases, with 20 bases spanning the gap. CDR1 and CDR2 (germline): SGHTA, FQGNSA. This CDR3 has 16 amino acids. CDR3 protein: CASSPPGIFGGYGYTF. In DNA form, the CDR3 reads TGTGCCAGCAGCCCCCCGGGGATATTTGGAGGCTATGGCTACACCTTC.

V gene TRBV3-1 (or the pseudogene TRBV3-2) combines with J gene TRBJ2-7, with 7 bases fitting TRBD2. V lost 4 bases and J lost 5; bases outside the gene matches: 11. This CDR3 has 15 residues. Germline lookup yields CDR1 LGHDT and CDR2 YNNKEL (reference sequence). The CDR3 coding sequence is TGTGCCAGCAGCCGGATGGGTGGGGAGGGTGACGAGCAGTACTTC. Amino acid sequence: CASSRMGGEGDEQYF.

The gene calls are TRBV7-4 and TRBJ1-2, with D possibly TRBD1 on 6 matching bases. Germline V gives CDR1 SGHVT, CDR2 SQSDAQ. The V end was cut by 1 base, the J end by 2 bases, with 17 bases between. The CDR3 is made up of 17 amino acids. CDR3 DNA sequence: TGTGCCAGCAGCTTAGGCCGCGGGGGGCGAGGGAACTATGGCTACACCTTC. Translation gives CASSLGRGGRGNYGYTF.